Included here is one T cell receptor (beta chain) sequence, with context. This sample was taken from a study of blood T cell repertoires in COVID-19. Study in general: The United States, Italy and Spain provided the acute and convalescent COVID-19 samples. T cells, B-cell-depleted T cells, or PBMCs provided the cDNA or gDNA that served as material.

Per the study methods: How many nucleated cells were present was estimated from reference gene primer amplification. TCRdb's table, derived via immunoSEQ multiplex PCR, lists solely in-frame clones and lacks some. The DNA was the basis for D and trimming; V, J and clone size are from that table. The sample has under 300,000 clones; about 84% are singletons. The CDR3 totals 12 residues. Germline CDR1 SGHKS, CDR2 YYEKEE (reference sequence). V lost 7 bases to trimming and J lost 0 bases, with 6 bases between them. The source material was peripheral blood. The chain uses TRBV5-5 and TRBJ2-3; a weak D match, TRBD2 (6 bases). The sequence derives from a man older than 75 with acute or convalescent COVID-19. CDR3 sequence (DNA): TGTGCCAGCCGGGAGAGCACAGATACGCAGTATTTT. Translation gives CASRESTDTQYF. Combining the CDR3 with reference TRBV5-5 and TRBJ2-3 gives the whole variable domain DAGVTQSPTHLIKTRGQQVTLRCSPISGHKSVSWYQQVLGQGPQFIFQYYEKEERGRGNFPDRFSARQFPNYSSELNVNALLLGDSALYLCASRESTDTQYFGPGTRLTVL.